This is a list of T cell receptor beta chains from one sample in a study of T cell responses to AZD1222 COVID-19 vaccine. Profiled with immunoSEQ multiplex PCR; TCRdb holds only in-frame clones, not every one. The top ten clones hold 5.4% of a sample with 130,000 or so clones, 93% of them seen once. The sequencing used peripheral blood, collected on day 0 of AZD1222 vaccination. These receptors all stem from an adult in good health. CDR3s include the opening cysteine and the closing phenylalanine or tryptophan. Fields, in order: J gene, clone size, D gene, V gene, CDR3 length, CDR3 DNA, CDR3 protein. The D gene is left open where the match is weak. Expanded clones are given a class, and other clones once, few, many or no size at all.

j_call: TRBJ2-3
clone_size: NA
d_call: NA
v_call: TRBV6-5
cdr3_length: 13
cdr3_nt: TGTGCCAGCGGGAGTATTAGCACAGATACGCAGTATTTT
cdr3_aa: CASGSISTDTQYF

j_call: TRBJ2-1
clone_size: NA
d_call: NA
v_call: TRBV4-2
cdr3_length: 17
cdr3_nt: TGTGCCAGCAGCCAAGATGGTCAGGGGCAGCCCTACAATGAGCAGTTCTTC
cdr3_aa: CASSQDGQGQPYNEQFF

j_call: TRBJ2-7
clone_size: NA
d_call: NA
v_call: TRBV5-1
cdr3_length: 15
cdr3_nt: TGCGCCAGCAGCTTGTCGGCGGACCGAAGGGGTGAGCAGTACTTC
cdr3_aa: CASSLSADRRGEQYF

j_call: TRBJ2-5
clone_size: once
d_call: TRBD2
v_call: TRBV9
cdr3_length: 15
cdr3_nt: TGTGCCAGCAGCGTAGAAGCGGGGGTACGAGAGACCCAGTACTTC
cdr3_aa: CASSVEAGVRETQYF

j_call: TRBJ2-5
clone_size: NA
d_call: NA
v_call: TRBV9
cdr3_length: 16
cdr3_nt: TGTGCCAGCAGCGTAGGGGATCAAGGGTCCCAAGAGACCCAGTACTTC
cdr3_aa: CASSVGDQGSQETQYF

j_call: TRBJ2-3
clone_size: NA
d_call: NA
v_call: TRBV9
cdr3_length: 13
cdr3_nt: TGTGCCAGCAGCGTAGTAAAGGGAGATACGCAGTATTTT
cdr3_aa: CASSVVKGDTQYF

j_call: TRBJ2-1
clone_size: few
d_call: TRBD2
v_call: TRBV29-1
cdr3_length: 17
cdr3_nt: TGCAGCGTTGAGGCTAGCGGGGGGCAAAGCTCCTACAATGAGCAGTTCTTC
cdr3_aa: CSVEASGGQSSYNEQFF

j_call: TRBJ1-4
clone_size: NA
d_call: NA
v_call: TRBV10-3
cdr3_length: 13
cdr3_nt: TGTGCCGTAAGACAGGTTGGCGATGAAAAACTGTTTTTT
cdr3_aa: CAVRQVGDEKLFF

j_call: TRBJ2-5
clone_size: NA
d_call: NA
v_call: TRBV18
cdr3_length: 14
cdr3_nt: TGTGCCAGCTCCACGACGGGACGGCAAGAGACCCAGTACTTC
cdr3_aa: CASSTTGRQETQYF

j_call: TRBJ2-1
clone_size: NA
d_call: NA
v_call: TRBV6-2/TRBV6-3
cdr3_length: 14
cdr3_nt: TGTGCCAGCAGTAGGGGGGCGGTATACAATGAGCAGTTCTTC
cdr3_aa: CASSRGAVYNEQFF

j_call: TRBJ1-2
clone_size: NA
d_call: TRBD1
v_call: TRBV2
cdr3_length: 12
cdr3_nt: TGTGCCAGCAGTGAATGGGACAGCGGCTACACCTTC
cdr3_aa: CASSEWDSGYTF

j_call: TRBJ2-6
clone_size: NA
d_call: NA
v_call: TRBV6-5
cdr3_length: 13
cdr3_nt: TGTGCCAGCAGCCTCTCTGGGGCCAACGTCCTGACTTTC
cdr3_aa: CASSLSGANVLTF

j_call: TRBJ2-1
clone_size: NA
d_call: TRBD2
v_call: TRBV12-3/TRBV12-4
cdr3_length: 13
cdr3_nt: TGTGCCAGCAAGATAGCGGGGGCCAATGAGCAGTTCTTC
cdr3_aa: CASKIAGANEQFF

j_call: TRBJ1-1
clone_size: NA
d_call: TRBD1
v_call: TRBV28
cdr3_length: 13
cdr3_nt: TGTGCCAGCAGTTCAGGACAGGGCACTGAAGCTTTCTTT
cdr3_aa: CASSSGQGTEAFF

j_call: TRBJ2-1
clone_size: NA
d_call: TRBD2
v_call: TRBV5-6
cdr3_length: 15
cdr3_nt: TGTGCCAGCAGCCCCCCTACTAGCGGGACACATGAGCAGTTCTTC
cdr3_aa: CASSPPTSGTHEQFF

j_call: TRBJ1-1
clone_size: NA
d_call: TRBD1
v_call: TRBV27
cdr3_length: 15
cdr3_nt: TGTGCCAGCAGTTACAACAGGGGTATGAACACTGAAGCTTTCTTT
cdr3_aa: CASSYNRGMNTEAFF

j_call: TRBJ2-6
clone_size: NA
d_call: NA
v_call: TRBV7-3
cdr3_length: 16
cdr3_nt: TGTGCCAGCACCACCGGAGCAGTAGCTGGGGCCAACGTCCTGACTTTC
cdr3_aa: CASTTGAVAGANVLTF

j_call: TRBJ2-7
clone_size: once
d_call: TRBD2
v_call: TRBV2
cdr3_length: 15
cdr3_nt: TGTGCCAGCAGTGAATCGGGGGAGGGCCCGAACGAGCAGTACTTC
cdr3_aa: CASSESGEGPNEQYF

j_call: TRBJ2-1
clone_size: NA
d_call: TRBD2
v_call: TRBV28
cdr3_length: 18
cdr3_nt: TGTGCCAGCAGTTTAGGCGGTGAGCGGGAGGTTAGCTACAATGAGCAGTTCTTC
cdr3_aa: CASSLGGEREVSYNEQFF

j_call: TRBJ1-2
clone_size: NA
d_call: NA
v_call: TRBV5-4
cdr3_length: 14
cdr3_nt: TGTGCCAGCAGACGTGTAGGTAGCGGACATGGCTACACCTTC
cdr3_aa: CASRRVGSGHGYTF

j_call: TRBJ2-7
clone_size: NA
d_call: NA
v_call: TRBV5-4
cdr3_length: 13
cdr3_nt: TGTGCCAGCAGCTCGGACTCCCTAGATGAGCAGTACTTC
cdr3_aa: CASSSDSLDEQYF

j_call: TRBJ2-4
clone_size: NA
d_call: TRBD1
v_call: TRBV5-4
cdr3_length: 16
cdr3_nt: TGTGCCAGCAGCATTAGAGACAGGGCGCTTGGAAACATTCAGTACTTC
cdr3_aa: CASSIRDRALGNIQYF

j_call: TRBJ2-5
clone_size: NA
d_call: TRBD2
v_call: TRBV11-2
cdr3_length: 14
cdr3_nt: TGTGCCTCCAGACTAGCGGGAGAGGTAGAGACCCAGTACTTC
cdr3_aa: CASRLAGEVETQYF

j_call: TRBJ1-1
clone_size: NA
d_call: TRBD1
v_call: TRBV7-2
cdr3_length: 14
cdr3_nt: TGTGCCAGCAGCTTGGGAAGGGGGCGAACTGAAGCTTTCTTT
cdr3_aa: CASSLGRGRTEAFF

j_call: TRBJ1-6
clone_size: NA
d_call: TRBD1
v_call: TRBV27
cdr3_length: 13
cdr3_nt: TGTGCCAGCAGGACAGGGGCGGATTCACCCCTCCACTTT
cdr3_aa: CASRTGADSPLHF

j_call: TRBJ2-1
clone_size: NA
d_call: TRBD2
v_call: TRBV3-1/TRBV3-2
cdr3_length: 16
cdr3_nt: TGTGCCAGCAGCCAAGAAGTGGGGGGGATTTACAATGAGCAGTTCTTC
cdr3_aa: CASSQEVGGIYNEQFF

j_call: TRBJ1-1
clone_size: NA
d_call: NA
v_call: TRBV27
cdr3_length: 13
cdr3_nt: TGTGCCAGCAGTCGCTTGAGTTCCACTGAAGCTTTCTTT
cdr3_aa: CASSRLSSTEAFF

j_call: TRBJ1-2
clone_size: NA
d_call: TRBD1
v_call: TRBV6-2/TRBV6-3
cdr3_length: 13
cdr3_nt: TGTGCCAGCAGTTTGGGACAGAACTATGGCTACACCTTC
cdr3_aa: CASSLGQNYGYTF

j_call: TRBJ1-4
clone_size: few
d_call: TRBD1
v_call: TRBV18
cdr3_length: 14
cdr3_nt: TGTGCCAGCTCACCGGGACAGTCTAATGAAAAACTGTTTTTT
cdr3_aa: CASSPGQSNEKLFF

j_call: TRBJ2-1
clone_size: NA
d_call: TRBD2
v_call: TRBV5-4
cdr3_length: 19
cdr3_nt: TGTGCCAGCAGCTTGGGACTAGCGGGAGGTAGGGGCTCCTACAATGAGCAGTTCTTC
cdr3_aa: CASSLGLAGGRGSYNEQFF

j_call: TRBJ2-2
clone_size: NA
d_call: NA
v_call: TRBV2
cdr3_length: 15
cdr3_nt: TGTGCCAGCAGTGGACAGGCGAGTAACACCGGGGAGCTGTTTTTT
cdr3_aa: CASSGQASNTGELFF

j_call: TRBJ2-7
clone_size: NA
d_call: NA
v_call: TRBV24-1
cdr3_length: 14
cdr3_nt: TGTGCCACCAGTGATTCTGCGGAGCTATACGAGCAGTACTTC
cdr3_aa: CATSDSAELYEQYF

j_call: TRBJ2-3
clone_size: NA
d_call: TRBD2
v_call: TRBV27
cdr3_length: 16
cdr3_nt: TGTGCCAGCAGTTTAACCGCGACTAGCGGGAGACATACGCAGTATTTT
cdr3_aa: CASSLTATSGRHTQYF

j_call: TRBJ1-6
clone_size: NA
d_call: NA
v_call: TRBV30
cdr3_length: 16
cdr3_nt: TGTGCCTGGAGTCCATGGGACCTCCGAGGGGGTTCACCCCTCCACTTT
cdr3_aa: CAWSPWDLRGGSPLHF

j_call: TRBJ2-7
clone_size: NA
d_call: NA
v_call: TRBV12-3/TRBV12-4
cdr3_length: 12
cdr3_nt: TGTGCCAGCAGTAAGGAGTCCTACGAGCAGTACTTC
cdr3_aa: CASSKESYEQYF

j_call: TRBJ1-1
clone_size: NA
d_call: TRBD1
v_call: TRBV7-8
cdr3_length: 15
cdr3_nt: TGTGCCAGCAGCTATGGATACAGGGGTTCGGCTGAAGCTTTCTTT
cdr3_aa: CASSYGYRGSAEAFF

j_call: TRBJ1-1
clone_size: NA
d_call: NA
v_call: TRBV29-1
cdr3_length: 14
cdr3_nt: TGCAGCGTTGAATCGAGGGGTCGGGACACTGAAGCTTTCTTT
cdr3_aa: CSVESRGRDTEAFF

j_call: TRBJ2-2
clone_size: NA
d_call: NA
v_call: TRBV28
cdr3_length: 12
cdr3_nt: TGTGCCAGCAGTTTCGTTTCCGGGGAGCTGTTTTTT
cdr3_aa: CASSFVSGELFF

j_call: TRBJ1-1
clone_size: NA
d_call: TRBD1
v_call: TRBV19
cdr3_length: 13
cdr3_nt: TGTGCCAGTAGTATATCCCGGGACAGAGAAGCTTTCTTT
cdr3_aa: CASSISRDREAFF

j_call: TRBJ2-1
clone_size: once
d_call: NA
v_call: TRBV7-9
cdr3_length: 16
cdr3_nt: TGTGCCAGCAGCTTAGCGCTCGGGGACTCCTACAATGAGCAGTTCTTC
cdr3_aa: CASSLALGDSYNEQFF

j_call: TRBJ1-1
clone_size: few
d_call: NA
v_call: TRBV28
cdr3_length: 13
cdr3_nt: TGTGCCAGCACTCCTATAGGGAACACTGAAGCTTTCTTT
cdr3_aa: CASTPIGNTEAFF

j_call: TRBJ2-7
clone_size: NA
d_call: TRBD2
v_call: TRBV19
cdr3_length: 14
cdr3_nt: TGTGCCAGTAGCTCTAGCGGGAGCTCCTACGAGCAGTACTTC
cdr3_aa: CASSSSGSSYEQYF

j_call: TRBJ2-1
clone_size: NA
d_call: TRBD2
v_call: TRBV7-3
cdr3_length: 16
cdr3_nt: TGTGCCAGCAGCTTAACGGGACTAGCGGGTTACAATGAGCAGTTCTTC
cdr3_aa: CASSLTGLAGYNEQFF

j_call: TRBJ2-2
clone_size: NA
d_call: NA
v_call: TRBV5-1
cdr3_length: 14
cdr3_nt: TGCGCCAGCAGCTTCGGGGGCGCATCCGGGGAGCTGTTTTTT
cdr3_aa: CASSFGGASGELFF

j_call: TRBJ2-5
clone_size: NA
d_call: NA
v_call: TRBV2
cdr3_length: 13
cdr3_nt: TGTGCCAGCAGTGACTTCAGTGGGGAGACCCAGTACTTC
cdr3_aa: CASSDFSGETQYF

j_call: TRBJ1-4
clone_size: NA
d_call: NA
v_call: TRBV19
cdr3_length: 15
cdr3_nt: TGTGCCAGTAGTGTGGGGACAACTCAAAATGAAAAACTGTTTTTT
cdr3_aa: CASSVGTTQNEKLFF

j_call: TRBJ2-2
clone_size: NA
d_call: TRBD2
v_call: TRBV19
cdr3_length: 17
cdr3_nt: TGTGCCAGTAGTACTCGTAGCGGGGGCCATAACACCGGGGAGCTGTTTTTT
cdr3_aa: CASSTRSGGHNTGELFF

j_call: TRBJ2-7
clone_size: NA
d_call: NA
v_call: TRBV3-1/TRBV3-2
cdr3_length: 14
cdr3_nt: TGTGCCAGCAGCCAAGGGGACTTATCCTACGAGCAGTACTTC
cdr3_aa: CASSQGDLSYEQYF

j_call: TRBJ1-2
clone_size: NA
d_call: NA
v_call: TRBV7-2
cdr3_length: 13
cdr3_nt: TGTGCCAGCGCCTCAGCAGGGGCCTATGGCTACACCTTC
cdr3_aa: CASASAGAYGYTF

j_call: TRBJ1-2
clone_size: NA
d_call: NA
v_call: TRBV6-5
cdr3_length: 13
cdr3_nt: TGTGCCAGCGGGGGGGGGTCGCGGAAAGGCTACACCTTC
cdr3_aa: CASGGGSRKGYTF

j_call: TRBJ1-1
clone_size: NA
d_call: TRBD1
v_call: TRBV30
cdr3_length: 14
cdr3_nt: TGTGCCTGGAGGGGAGGACAGGGGTTGATTGAAGCTTTCTTT
cdr3_aa: CAWRGGQGLIEAFF

j_call: TRBJ1-2
clone_size: NA
d_call: NA
v_call: TRBV28
cdr3_length: 14
cdr3_nt: TGTGCCAGCAGGCAGGGTTTGGAAGACTATGGCTACACCTTC
cdr3_aa: CASRQGLEDYGYTF

j_call: TRBJ1-2
clone_size: NA
d_call: NA
v_call: TRBV18
cdr3_length: 12
cdr3_nt: TGTGCCAGCTCAGTAGACAGCTATGGCTACACCTTC
cdr3_aa: CASSVDSYGYTF